The 32 T cell receptor beta chains below were found in one sample sequenced in a study of molecular identifiers for immune sequencing clone quantification. MiXCR was run by TCRdb on the PCR reads, yielding one entry per CDR3 protein. The data show approximately 100,000 distinct CDR3 sequences, roughly 34% seen once. Sequencing input: naive CD8+ T cells from blood, with Jurkat cell RNA spiked in. Subset denoted: FACS-sorted CD8+CD4-CCR7+CD45RA+ naive T cells. The receptors derive from a human donor in good health. Some libraries in this study had Jurkat cell RNA spiked in.

V is TRBV20-1 and J is TRBJ2-7, with D perhaps given as TRBD1 or TRBD2 (5 bases each). The germline V and J ends were trimmed by 0 bases and 5 bases, with 20 bases remaining between them. This CDR3 has 16 amino acids. CDR1 and CDR2 from the germline V gene are DFQATT and SNEGSKA (reference sequence). The CDR3 spells CSARDFLEGRAHEQYF. The CDR3 DNA reads as TGCAGTGCTAGAGATTTTTTAGAGGGCAGGGCCCACGAGCAGTACTTC.

To note about this clonotype: Because it lacks the conserved phenylalanine or tryptophan at the end, this CDR3 is likely a read error. The V call is TRBV5-3, the J call TRBJ2-5; TRBD1 or TRBD2 may be the D gene (5 bases each). TRBV5-3 is assigned to the ORF class and has an uncertain function. CDR3 length equals 13 residues. The CDR3 reads CASSLGLAGTQYL. CDR3 DNA sequence: TGTGCCAGCAGCTTGGGGCTAGCTGGGACCCAGTACCTC.

V and J are TRBV7-2 and TRBJ2-1; 8 bases align to TRBD1. This CDR3 contains 13 residues. The ends lost 4 bases at V and 7 bases at J; junction bases unmatched: 3. Germline loops: CDR1 SGHTA, CDR2 FQGNSA. The CDR3, as DNA: TGTGCCAGCAGCTCCAGGGGGCAAAATGAGCAGTTCTTC. It codes for CASSSRGQNEQFF.

The chain combines TRBV11-2 with TRBJ2-3, with 9 bases matching TRBD2. Germline V gene data show CDR1 as SGHAT and CDR2 as FQNNGV. Trimming cost V 5 bases and J 2 bases; bases outside gene matches: 8. This CDR3 contains 16 residues. The CDR3 sequence is CASSHWTSADTDTQYF. CDR3 in DNA: TGTGCCAGCAGCCACTGGACTAGCGCCGACACAGATACGCAGTATTTT.

This chain joins TRBV7-8 and TRBJ2-7, with D unresolved. V lost 8 bases to trimming and J lost 2 bases, with 10 bases between them. Germline values: CDR1 SGHVS, CDR2 FQNEAQ. CDR3 size: 12 residues. In DNA, the CDR3 is TGTGCCAGCCGCCCGGGCACCTACGAGCAGTACTTC. Encoded protein: CASRPGTYEQYF.

This chain connects TRBV6-2 or TRBV6-3 to TRBJ2-1; tentatively, D is TRBD2 (6 bases). V was pared by 8 bases and J by 3 bases, with 14 bases between. The CDR3 covers 14 residues. Germline CDR1 and CDR2: MNHEY and SVGEGT. In DNA, the CDR3 is TGTGCCAGCTCCAACGGAGGGTTCTACAATGAGCAGTTCTTC. Protein: CASSNGGFYNEQFF.

The table lists this clonotype with a few counts. The V gene is TRBV5-6, the J gene TRBJ2-7; no reliable D call. CDR1 and CDR2 from the germline V gene are SGHDT and YYEEEE. This CDR3 region has 14 residues. V dropped 0 bases and J dropped 2 bases, with 9 bases sitting between them. As DNA, the CDR3 is TGTGCCAGCAGCTTGGGCGTCCTGACCTACGAGCAGTACTTC. Translation: CASSLGVLTYEQYF.

Note on this clonotype: This clone may be a read error of a much larger clone one base away. The V call is TRBV20-1, the J call TRBJ2-3; 9 bases are a match to TRBD2. In germline, CDR1 is DFQATT, CDR2 SNEGSKA (reference sequence). The CDR3 contains 17 residues. V was clipped by 3 bases and J by 1 base; unmatched bases: 11. Here the CDR3 DNA reads TGCAGTGCTAGGGCGGCTAGCGGGGAGGCGGGCACAGATACGCAGTATTTT. The encoded protein is CSARAASGEAGTDTQYF.

Notes on this clonotype: The junction does not match germline at one end; this may be a read error. The chain joins TRBV6-1 to TRBJ2-7; no definite D call. The length of the CDR3 is 15 residues. The germline gives CDR1 MNHNS, CDR2 SASEGT. Written as DNA, the CDR3 is TGTGCCAGCAACCCAGGACGGACCACTTTATACGAGCAGTCCTTC. Protein product: CASNPGRTTLYEQSF.

A word on this clonotype: This may be a read error, as it is one base from a much larger clone. The chain joins TRBV12-3 or TRBV12-4 to TRBJ2-5, with D hard to call. The CDR3 spans 11 residues. CDR3 residues: CAGSLTETQYF. Here the CDR3 DNA reads TGTGCCGGCAGTTTAACGGAGACCCAGTACTTC.

V gene TRBV2 combines with J gene TRBJ2-2; D is undetermined. V lost 3 bases and J 3 bases, leaving 5 bases between the germline ends. Germline loops: CDR1 SNHLY, CDR2 FYNNEI. The CDR3 has 13 residues. CDR3 region: CASSDSYTGELFF. The CDR3 DNA sequence: TGTGCCAGCAGTGACAGCTACACCGGGGAGCTGTTTTTT.

About this clonotype: A much larger clone differs from this one at a single base, so this may be a read error. The rearrangement joins TRBV12-3 or TRBV12-4 to TRBJ2-1; D gene ambiguous. This CDR3 spans 15 amino acids. Trimming took off 1 base at V and 3 bases at J, with 10 bases between the two ends. CDR3 amino acids: CASSLVASDYNEQFF. CDR3 bases: TGTGCCAGCAGTTTAGTAGCCAGTGACTACAATGAGCAGTTCTTC.

V is TRBV12-3 or TRBV12-4 and J is TRBJ2-5; 11 nucleotides align to TRBD1. J gave up 6 bases and V 6 bases, and 6 bases lay outside the gene matches. The CDR3 totals 14 residues. Here the CDR3 reads CASSLGTGGKTQYF. The CDR3 nucleotides are TGTGCCAGCAGCCTCGGGACAGGGGGAAAGACCCAGTACTTC.

This chain connects TRBV27 to TRBJ2-5; either TRBD1 or TRBD2 may fit D (5 bases each). This CDR3 contains 17 residues. V was clipped by 1 base and J by 1 base, with 16 bases between them. CDR1 and CDR2 (germline): MNHEY, SMNVEV (reference sequence). CDR3 sequence: CASSLFSLAGAQETQYF. For the CDR3, the DNA is TGTGCCAGCAGTTTATTTAGCCTAGCCGGGGCCCAAGAGACCCAGTACTTC.

At least ten counts were recorded for this clonotype. V and J are TRBV3-1 and TRBJ2-7; D is ambiguous. This CDR3 is 12 amino acids long. Germline V lookup: CDR1 LGHDT, CDR2 YNNKEL (reference sequence). Between the trimmed V and J ends, which lost 6 bases and 4 bases, there was a span of 10 bases. The DNA for the CDR3 is TGTGCCAGCAGTCTCCCCGGGTACGAGCAGTACTTC. Translated, it gives CASSLPGYEQYF.

As to this clonotype: A much larger clone is a single base away; this may be a read error. This rearrangement joins TRBV15 to TRBJ2-1; tentatively, D is TRBD1 (6 bases). The germline gives CDR1 LNHNV, CDR2 YYDKDF (reference sequence). This CDR3 has 14 residues. V was cut by 2 bases and J by 10 bases, with 15 bases left in between. CDR3 amino acids: CATSRPYQGYEQFF. In DNA, the CDR3 is TGTGCCACCAGCAGACCTTACCAGGGGTACGAGCAGTTCTTC.

This clonotype was seen many times. V is TRBV12-3 or TRBV12-4 and J is TRBJ2-2, with D maybe TRBD2 (6 bases). V was shortened by 2 bases and J by 11 bases, with 12 bases between the two germline ends. The CDR3 runs to 13 residues. In nucleotides, the CDR3 is TGTGCCAGCAGTTTAAGAATAGGACTAGAGCTGTTTTTT. Translating gives CASSLRIGLELFF.

Comments on this clonotype: Just one base apart from a much larger clone, this may be a read error. The chain employs TRBV4-2 and TRBJ2-7; tentative D call: TRBD1 (6 bases). The CDR3 consists of 14 residues. The V gene lost 3 bases and the J gene lost 9 bases, with 18 bases spanning the gap. Per the germline V gene, CDR1 is LGHNA and CDR2 is YNFKEQ. The CDR3: CASSQPDRSHGQYF. CDR3 DNA: TGTGCCAGCAGCCAGCCAGACAGGTCCCACGGGCAGTACTTC.

CDR3 in amino acids: CASTAGHNQPQHF. As DNA, the CDR3 is TGTGCCAGCACCGCGGGGCACAATCAGCCCCAGCATTTT. The chain links TRBV27 to TRBJ1-5; a weak D match, TRBD1 (5 bases). Trimming removed 7 bases at V and 3 bases at J, with 10 bases between. Germline V gives CDR1 MNHEY, CDR2 SMNVEV (reference sequence). The CDR3 length is 13 residues.

This clonotype was observed a few times. The V and J genes are TRBV6-2 or TRBV6-3 and TRBJ2-3; D gene uncertain. The germline V gene has CDR1 MNHEY and CDR2 SVGEGT. This CDR3 has 13 residues. Trimming left V 4 bases short and J 5 bases short, with 10 bases between. CDR3 in DNA: TGTGCCAGCAGTTTTACATGGGGAGATACGCAGTATTTT. This translates into CASSFTWGDTQYF.

This clonotype was seen many times. The J gene is TRBJ2-5, the V gene TRBV6-2 or TRBV6-3, with D hard to call. The V gene's germline CDR1 is MNHEY and CDR2 SVGEGT. The CDR3 has 12 residues. Trimming stripped 8 bases from V and 5 bases from J, with 12 bases between. The CDR3 here is CASGDGPETQYF. The CDR3 DNA sequence: TGTGCCAGCGGCGACGGTCCGGAGACCCAGTACTTC.

This clonotype was observed at least ten times. The chain joins TRBV28 to TRBJ2-5; 8 bases align to TRBD1. The CDR3 is made up of 14 amino acids. The V segment lost 5 bases and the J segment 2 bases; nucleotides outside the gene matches: 4. In germline, CDR1 is MDHEN, CDR2 SYDVKM. The CDR3 sequence is CASSPWTGQETQYF. Written as DNA, the CDR3 is TGTGCCAGCAGTCCTTGGACAGGGCAAGAGACCCAGTACTTC.

This clonotype was detected many times. The rearrangement uses TRBV29-1 and TRBJ2-7; D is ambiguous. Trimming stripped 1 base from V and 2 bases from J, with 9 bases between. This CDR3 has 13 residues. Germline lookup yields CDR1 SQVTM and CDR2 ANQGSEA. CDR3 DNA: TGCAGCGTTGAAGGTGGGTCGGCCTACGAGCAGTACTTC. It is translated as CSVEGGSAYEQYF.

Ten or more counts support this clonotype. V and J are TRBV6-5 and TRBJ2-7; 14 nucleotides match TRBD2. The germline V gene encodes CDR1 MNHEY and CDR2 SVGAGI. CDR3 length: 17 residues. Unmatched junction bases numbered 6, after V lost 0 bases and J lost 5 bases. In nucleotides, the CDR3 is TGTGCCAGCAGTTACTCTCCGGGACTAGCGGGGGCCGACGAGCAGTACTTC. It encodes CASSYSPGLAGADEQYF.

A few counts support this clonotype. The V and J genes are TRBV27 and TRBJ1-1, with TRBD1 matching over 7 bases. The CDR3 has 15 amino acids. J was trimmed by 0 bases and V by 0 bases; bases with no gene match: 1. Germline lookup yields CDR1 MNHEY and CDR2 SMNVEV (reference sequence). The CDR3 DNA follows: TGTGCCAGCAGTTTATCGGGACAGATGAACACTGAAGCTTTCTTT. Translated, it gives CASSLSGQMNTEAFF.

A few counts support this clonotype. The J gene is TRBJ2-2, the V gene TRBV27; no reliable D call. This CDR3 spans 12 amino acids. Germline V gene sequence: CDR1 MNHEY, CDR2 SMNVEV (reference sequence). The V end was cut by 4 bases, the J end by 7 bases, with 7 bases between. The CDR3 sequence is CASSSNIGELFF. CDR3 nucleotide sequence: TGTGCCAGCAGTTCTAATATCGGGGAGCTGTTTTTT.

The rearrangement joins TRBV6-2 or TRBV6-3 to TRBJ2-7, with a weak D call TRBD1 (6 bases). CDR3 length: 12 amino acids. Trimming pared 8 bases from V and 0 bases from J, leaving 8 bases between. Germline CDR1 and CDR2: MNHEY and SVGEGT. The CDR3 DNA reads TGTGCCAGCGGGGACACCTCCTACGAGCAGTACTTC. Translating it yields CASGDTSYEQYF.

Details on this clonotype: Since the CDR3 does not end with the conserved phenylalanine or tryptophan, this likely comes from a read error. V usage is TRBV13 and J usage is TRBJ2-7; D is possibly TRBD2 (5 bases). The length of the CDR3 is 14 residues. In germline, CDR1 is PRHDT, CDR2 FYEKMQ (reference sequence). The V end was cut by 1 base, the J end by 3 bases, with 10 bases between. Here the CDR3 DNA reads TGTGCCAGCAGCTTAGACCTAGCTGGCTACGAGCAGTACTCC. It translates to CASSLDLAGYEQYS.

This clonotype was found a few times. V is TRBV10-3 and J is TRBJ1-2; D is ambiguous. Per germline, CDR1 ENHRY and CDR2 SYGVKD. V was cut by 0 bases and J by 5 bases, with 13 bases left in between. The CDR3 has 15 residues. CDR3 amino acids: CAISESPDKWYGYTF. CDR3 DNA sequence: TGTGCCATCAGTGAGTCGCCCGACAAGTGGTATGGCTACACCTTC.

Remarks on this clonotype: A read error is possible here, since a much larger clone lies one base away. The chain couples TRBV7-9 to TRBJ2-4; no definite D call. CDR3 length equals 15 residues. Germline lookup yields CDR1 SEHNR and CDR2 FQNEAQ (reference sequence). CDR3: CASSLGSASKNTQYF. The CDR3 nucleotides read TGTGCCAGCAGCTTAGGATCCGCCAGTAAAAACACTCAGTACTTC.

As for this clonotype: One end of the junction fails to match germline, which may point to a read error. The chain combines TRBV18 with TRBJ1-4, with D uncertain. Germline V gene data show CDR1 as KGHSH and CDR2 as LQKENI. This CDR3 has 12 residues. CDR3 bases: TGTGCCAGCTCACCAACTGATGAAAAACTGTTTTTT. It is translated as CASSPTDEKLFF.

Many counts were recorded for this clonotype. V gene TRBV7-8 combines with J gene TRBJ2-1; 11 bases are a match to TRBD2. There are 15 residues in the CDR3. V lost 4 bases, J lost 2 bases, and 1 base stayed unmatched. From germline, CDR1 is SGHVS and CDR2 FQNEAQ. The CDR3 DNA sequence: TGTGCCAGCAGCTCTAGCGGGGGGACCTACAATGAGCAGTTCTTC. Its translation is CASSSSGGTYNEQFF.